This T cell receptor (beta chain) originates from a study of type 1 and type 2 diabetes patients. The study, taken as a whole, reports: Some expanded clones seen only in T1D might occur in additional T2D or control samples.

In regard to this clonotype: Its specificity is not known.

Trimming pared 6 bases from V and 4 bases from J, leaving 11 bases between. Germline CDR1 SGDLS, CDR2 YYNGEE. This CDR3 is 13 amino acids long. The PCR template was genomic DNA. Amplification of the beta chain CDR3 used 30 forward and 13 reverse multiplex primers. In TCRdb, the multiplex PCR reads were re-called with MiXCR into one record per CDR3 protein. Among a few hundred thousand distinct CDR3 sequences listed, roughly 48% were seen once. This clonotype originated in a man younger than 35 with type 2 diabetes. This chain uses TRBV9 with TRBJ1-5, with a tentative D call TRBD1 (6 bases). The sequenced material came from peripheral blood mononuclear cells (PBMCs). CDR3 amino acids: CASNKGDNQPQHF. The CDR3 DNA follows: TGTGCCAGCAACAAGGGGGATAATCAGCCCCAGCATTTT.